These 26 T cell receptor beta chains came from one sample sequenced in a study of siplizumab effects on memory and regulatory T cells. This table comes from immunoSEQ multiplex PCR, and its TCRdb copy is limited to in-frame clones, with some not included. In the table there are fewer than 80,000 clones, roughly 93% of which are singletons. The sequencing input was CD8+ T cells sorted from blood. All receptors derive from a human donor in good health.

The gene calls are TRBV4-1 and TRBJ1-1; 9 nucleotides agree with TRBD1. From germline, CDR1 is MGHRA and CDR2 YSYEKL. The CDR3 is made up of 14 amino acids. V lost 4 bases, J lost 1 base, and 1 base stayed unmatched. CDR3 DNA: TGCGCCAGCAGCCCGGGACAGGGGAACACTGAAGCTTTCTTT. Amino acid sequence: CASSPGQGNTEAFF.

The chain uses TRBV5-4 and TRBJ1-2, with TRBD1 as a possible D gene (6 bases). The CDR3 has 14 amino acids. Trimming left V 0 bases short and J 4 bases short, with 10 bases between. The germline V gene has CDR1 SGHNT and CDR2 YYREEE (reference sequence). The CDR3 coding sequence is TGTGCCAGCAGCTTGGGGGGGGCGGCCTATGGCTACACCTTC. Amino acid sequence: CASSLGGAAYGYTF. The complete variable domain, with remaining parts taken from reference TRBV5-4 and TRBJ1-2, reads ETGVTQSPTHLIKTRGQQVTLRCSSQSGHNTVSWYQQALGQGPQFIFQYYREEENGRGNFPPRFSGLQFPNYSSELNVNALELDDSALYLCASSLGGAAYGYTFGSGTRLTVV.

The chain employs TRBV27 and TRBJ2-7, with D possibly called TRBD1 or TRBD2 (6 bases each). Trimming stripped 0 bases from V and 0 bases from J, with 15 bases between. CDR3 length equals 17 residues. CDR1 and CDR2 from the germline V gene are MNHEY and SMNVEV (reference sequence). The CDR3: CASSLSPRGASSYEQYF. The CDR3 DNA follows: TGTGCCAGCAGTTTATCCCCTAGGGGGGCGAGCTCCTACGAGCAGTACTTC.

This rearrangement joins TRBV28 to TRBJ2-7; tentative D call: TRBD2 (5 bases). CDR3 length equals 13 residues. Trimming took off 5 bases at V and 7 bases at J, with 15 bases between the two ends. The V gene's germline CDR1 is MDHEN and CDR2 SYDVKM. CDR3 DNA: TGTGCCAGCAGTCCAACACGAACGGGGGAGCAGTACTTC. It specifies CASSPTRTGEQYF. The variable domain in full, completed from reference TRBV28 and TRBJ2-7, reads DVKVTQSSRYLVKRTGEKVFLECVQDMDHENMFWYRQDPGLGLRLIYFSYDVKMKEKGDIPEGYSVSREKKERFSLILESASTNQTSMYLCASSPTRTGEQYFGPGTRLTVT.

V is TRBV7-7 and J is TRBJ2-7, with TRBD2 as a possible D gene (6 bases). The CDR3 totals 13 residues. Germline V gene sequence: CDR1 SSHAT, CDR2 FNYEAQ (reference sequence). Trimming removed 5 bases at V and 6 bases at J, with 14 bases between. This CDR3 is CASSPASGVEQYF. The CDR3 DNA reads TGTGCCAGCAGCCCCGCTTCGGGGGTCGAGCAGTACTTC. Combining the CDR3 with reference TRBV7-7 and TRBJ2-7 gives the whole variable domain GAGVSQSPRYKVTKRGQDVTLRCDPISSHATLYWYQQALGQGPEFLTYFNYEAQPDKSGLPSDRFSAERPEGSISTLTIQRTEQRDSAMYRCASSPASGVEQYFGPGTRLTVT.

The V call is TRBV2, the J call TRBJ1-2; TRBD1 aligns across 8 bases. Per germline, CDR1 SNHLY and CDR2 FYNNEI. The V segment lost 2 bases and the J segment 5 bases; nucleotides outside the gene matches: 7. This CDR3 region has 15 residues. The CDR3 DNA reads TGTGCCAGCAGTGAACAGGGGGCGCTGGGGTATGGCTACACCTTC. Encoded protein: CASSEQGALGYGYTF.

The gene calls are TRBV2 and TRBJ2-7; weak D call: TRBD2 (6 bases). The CDR3 runs 13 residues. V was trimmed by 7 bases and J by 4 bases, leaving 14 bases between them. From germline, CDR1 is SNHLY and CDR2 FYNNEI. The CDR3: CASTEGSKYEQYF. The CDR3 coding sequence is TGTGCCAGCACGGAGGGATCCAAATACGAGCAGTACTTC. The full variable domain, its missing parts supplied by reference TRBV2 and TRBJ2-7, is EPEVTQTPSHQVTQMGQEVILRCVPISNHLYFYWYRQILGQKVEFLVSFYNNEISEKSEIFDDQFSVERPDGSNFTLKIRSTKLEDSAMYFCASTEGSKYEQYFGPGTRLTVT.

The V gene is TRBV2, the J gene TRBJ1-1; tentatively, D is TRBD1 (5 bases). Germline V gives CDR1 SNHLY, CDR2 FYNNEI. The length of the CDR3 is 11 residues. V gave up 6 bases and J gave up 7 bases, with 9 bases separating them. CDR3 coding DNA: TGTGCCAGCAGGGACACCCTTGAAGCTTTCTTT. Amino acid sequence: CASRDTLEAFF.

The chain employs TRBV19 and TRBJ2-7, with 7 bases aligning to TRBD1. V shed 5 bases, J shed 1 base, and the junction held 5 bases outside the gene matches. CDR1 is LNHDA and CDR2 is SQIVND in the germline V gene (reference sequence). The CDR3 sequence is 14 residues long. CDR3 residues: CASSLTGKSYEQYF. For the CDR3, the DNA is TGTGCCAGTAGTCTGACAGGGAAATCCTACGAGCAGTACTTC. The variable domain in full, with the rest retrieved from reference TRBV19 and TRBJ2-7, is DGGITQSPKYLFRKEGQNVTLSCEQNLNHDAMYWYRQDPGQGLRLIYYSQIVNDFQKGDIAEGYSVSREKKESFPLTVTSAQKNPTAFYLCASSLTGKSYEQYFGPGTRLTVT.

The rearrangement uses TRBV6-5 and TRBJ2-2; a weak D match, TRBD2 (6 bases). The V end was cut by 7 bases, the J end by 7 bases, with 10 bases between. Germline values: CDR1 MNHEY, CDR2 SVGAGI. This CDR3 is built from 12 residues. CDR3 bases: TGTGCCAGCATCAACGGGGGCGGGGAGCTGTTTTTT. It is translated as CASINGGGELFF.

This sequence joins TRBV7-6 and TRBJ2-2, with D possibly TRBD2 on 5 matching bases. V lost 3 bases, J lost 1 base, and 6 bases lay in between. The CDR3 length is 14 residues. Germline V gives CDR1 SGHVS, CDR2 FNYEAQ. The CDR3 nucleotides read TGTGCCAGCAGCTTTGGACTGAACACCGGGGAGCTGTTTTTT. Translated: CASSFGLNTGELFF. The whole variable domain, filled in from reference TRBV7-6 and TRBJ2-2, reads GAGVSQSPRYKVTKRGQDVALRCDPISGHVSLYWYRQALGQGPEFLTYFNYEAQQDKSGLPNDRFSAERPEGSISTLTIQRTEQRDSAMYRCASSFGLNTGELFFGEGSRLTVL.

This rearrangement joins TRBV7-9 to TRBJ2-7, with 7 bases matching TRBD1. The germline gives CDR1 SEHNR, CDR2 FQNEAQ (reference sequence). The CDR3 sequence is 16 residues long. V lost 5 bases, J lost 0 bases, and 10 bases stayed unmatched. The CDR3 protein is CASSPQTGRDSYEQYF. The CDR3 region has the DNA TGTGCCAGCAGCCCCCAGACAGGGCGAGACTCCTACGAGCAGTACTTC.

The chain recombines TRBV30 with TRBJ1-2; D is possibly TRBD1 (5 bases). The germline gives CDR1 GTSNPN, CDR2 SVGIG (reference sequence). CDR3 length equals 16 residues. V dropped 4 bases and J dropped 1 base, with 19 bases sitting between them. This CDR3 is CAWTGVSEQDNYGYTF. The CDR3 coding sequence is TGTGCCTGGACTGGCGTGTCCGAACAGGATAACTATGGCTACACCTTC.

V and J are TRBV9 and TRBJ2-3; tentatively, D is TRBD2 (5 bases). The CDR3 is 12 amino acids. Trimming cost V 3 bases and J 4 bases, with 6 bases left between them. The germline gives CDR1 SGDLS, CDR2 YYNGEE. The CDR3 region has the DNA TGTGCCAGCAGCGAGGGAGCAGATACGCAGTATTTT. Translating gives CASSEGADTQYF.

The V and J genes are TRBV11-1 and TRBJ2-2; 9 bases fit TRBD1. CDR1 is SGHAT, CDR2 FQDESV, per germline (reference sequence). CDR3 size: 16 residues. The junction had 3 bases not matched to a gene; V was cut back by 3 bases and J by 1 base. CDR3 amino acids: CASSFGTGLNTGELFF. DNA for the CDR3: TGTGCCAGCAGCTTCGGGACAGGGCTGAACACCGGGGAGCTGTTTTTT.

This chain links TRBV4-1 with TRBJ2-2, with D unresolved. Looked up from germline, CDR1 is MGHRA and CDR2 is YSYEKL. This CDR3 is built from 14 residues. V was trimmed by 0 bases and J by 0 bases, leaving 2 bases between them. The CDR3 protein is CASSQESNTGELFF. The CDR3 DNA reads TGCGCCAGCAGCCAAGAATCGAACACCGGGGAGCTGTTTTTT.

The V gene is TRBV9, the J gene TRBJ2-1; possible D gene TRBD2, 7 bases. The CDR3 covers 16 residues. Germline-derived CDR1 and CDR2 are SGDLS and YYNGEE. Trimming removed 3 bases at V and 8 bases at J, with 21 bases between. Written as DNA, the CDR3 is TGTGCCAGCAGCGACACATGGGGGGGGCTCGTGGATGAGCAGTTCTTC. Translating gives CASSDTWGGLVDEQFF.

The rearrangement uses TRBV4-3 and TRBJ2-7; D is uncertain. Germline CDR1 LGHNA, CDR2 YSLEER. This CDR3 has 16 amino acids. V was pared by 0 bases and J by 0 bases, with 12 bases between. The CDR3: CASSQDISGSSYEQYF. The CDR3 nucleotides are TGCGCCAGCAGCCAAGACATCTCGGGCAGCTCCTACGAGCAGTACTTC.

The chain combines TRBV19 with TRBJ1-1; D is undetermined. The length of the CDR3 is 13 residues. V lost 6 bases and J 7 bases, leaving 15 bases between the germline ends. Germline V gene sequence: CDR1 LNHDA, CDR2 SQIVND (reference sequence). CDR3 in amino acids: CASSSVSGGEAFF. CDR3 DNA sequence: TGTGCCAGTAGCTCGGTCTCTGGAGGTGAAGCTTTCTTT.

V and J are TRBV28 and TRBJ2-7, with 10 bases lining up with TRBD1. Losses at the gene ends were 7 bases for V and 4 bases for J; bases not matched to a gene: 10. CDR1 is MDHEN and CDR2 is SYDVKM in the germline V gene. This CDR3 contains 15 residues. CDR3 sequence (DNA): TGTGCCAGCACCCCGGGACAGGGGATTTCTTACGAGCAGTACTTC. The encoded protein is CASTPGQGISYEQYF.

This sequence joins TRBV29-1 and TRBJ1-1; D unresolved. In germline, CDR1 is SQVTM, CDR2 ANQGSEA. Trimming took off 0 bases at V and 1 base at J, with 12 bases between the two ends. This CDR3 has 15 residues. The CDR3 DNA reads TGCAGCGTTGAAGAACCCAACTGGGGGAACACTGAAGCTTTCTTT. As protein: CSVEEPNWGNTEAFF.

The chain employs TRBV6-4 and TRBJ2-1; 12 bases agree with TRBD2. The ends lost 6 bases at V and 3 bases at J; junction bases unmatched: 6. The germline V gene encodes CDR1 MRHNA and CDR2 SNTAGT. The length of the CDR3 is 16 residues. CDR3 amino acids: CASSATSGSYYNEQFF. CDR3 nucleotides: TGTGCCAGCAGCGCGACTAGCGGGAGCTACTACAATGAGCAGTTCTTC.

This clone was counted only a few times. The CDR3 DNA reads TGTGCCAGCAGCTCCCCGGGGGGGAGGAAAAACATTCAGTACTTC. Translation gives CASSSPGGRKNIQYF. The rearrangement joins TRBV11-2 to TRBJ2-4; 8 bases align to TRBD2. In germline, CDR1 is SGHAT, CDR2 FQNNGV. CDR3 length: 15 residues. J was trimmed by 4 bases and V by 4 bases; bases with no gene match: 6.

This chain joins TRBV7-9 and TRBJ2-5; 9 bases are shared with TRBD1. This CDR3 region has 14 residues. Trimming at V came to 5 bases and at J to 5 bases, leaving 6 bases not matched to a gene. Germline CDR1 reads SEHNR; CDR2 reads FQNEAQ (reference sequence). CDR3 in amino acids: CASSKQGAEETQYF. In nucleotides, the CDR3 is TGTGCCAGCAGCAAACAGGGGGCGGAGGAGACCCAGTACTTC. Together with reference TRBV7-9 and TRBJ2-5, the CDR3 gives the full variable domain: DTGVSQNPRHKITKRGQNVTFRCDPISEHNRLYWYRQTLGQGPEFLTYFQNEAQLEKSRLLSDRFSAERPKGSFSTLEIQRTEQGDSAMYLCASSKQGAEETQYFGPGTRLLVL.

V and J are TRBV7-3 and TRBJ2-3, with D perhaps TRBD1 (5 bases). This CDR3 is 16 amino acids long. The germline V gene has CDR1 SGHTA and CDR2 FQGTGA. V shed 5 bases and J shed 6 bases, with 21 bases lying between them. CDR3 in amino acids: CASSPKGYGQVDTQYF. The CDR3 bases are TGTGCCAGCAGCCCGAAGGGGTACGGCCAAGTTGATACGCAGTATTTT.

The chain's CDR3 is CASSLSDDTDTQYF. The CDR3 DNA is TGTGCCAGCAGTTTATCGGATGACACAGATACGCAGTATTTT. This chain links TRBV27 with TRBJ2-3; D unclear. This CDR3 has 14 amino acids. Trimming pared 0 bases from V and 2 bases from J, leaving 6 bases between. CDR1 MNHEY and CDR2 SMNVEV come from the germline V gene (reference sequence).